One sample yielded the 19 T cell receptor beta chains listed below, sequenced in a study of T cell repertoires in cytomegalovirus infection. In TCRdb, the reads were re-called with MiXCR into one record per CDR3 protein. The sample carries roughly 230,000 distinct CDR3 sequences, about 23% recorded once. Sequencing used CD8+ T cells from PBMCs. These receptor sequences come from a human donor in good health (CMV status not recorded). Some clones in this sample may be carry-over from other donors' samples.

The chain couples TRBV20-1 to TRBJ2-7, with 9 bases lining up with TRBD2. There are 16 residues in the CDR3. J gave up 0 bases and V 0 bases, and 6 bases lay outside the gene matches. Per the germline V gene, CDR1 is DFQATT and CDR2 is SNEGSKA (reference sequence). CDR3 DNA sequence: TGCAGTGCTAGAGATCAGCGGGGGGCATACTCCTACGAGCAGTACTTC. This codes for CSARDQRGAYSYEQYF.

Many counts were recorded for this clonotype. The gene calls are TRBV7-8 and TRBJ2-1; TRBD2 agrees at 14 bases. The junction had 3 bases not matched to a gene; V was cut back by 3 bases and J by 8 bases. Germline CDR1 is SGHVS and CDR2 is FQNEAQ. The CDR3 length is 15 residues. The CDR3 loop is CASSLGTSGGHEQFF. CDR3 nucleotide sequence: TGTGCCAGCAGCTTGGGGACTAGCGGGGGACATGAGCAGTTCTTC.

A single count supports this clonotype. J is TRBJ2-7 and V is TRBV29-1, with 7 bases lining up with TRBD1. Germline V CDR1 and CDR2: SQVTM, ANQGSEA. CDR3 length: 16 residues. The V and J ends lost 4 bases and 2 bases, in that order; junction bases with no gene match: 14. The CDR3 DNA reads as TGCAGCGTTGTGTGGACAGGTTGGGGAATGGCCTACGAGCAGTACTTC. Encoded protein: CSVVWTGWGMAYEQYF.

This clonotype was counted ten times or more. The J gene is TRBJ2-7, the V gene TRBV7-2, with 8 bases lining up with TRBD1. CDR1 is SGHTA, CDR2 FQGNSA, per germline. This CDR3 region has 14 residues. After removal of 4 bases from V and 5 bases from J, the junction contained 7 bases not matched to a gene. The CDR3 DNA follows: TGTGCCAGCAGCTACGCGACAGGGGACAACGAGCAGTACTTC. Its protein is CASSYATGDNEQYF.

A few counts support this clonotype. The chain combines TRBV7-9 with TRBJ1-4, with D possibly matching TRBD1 (5 bases). V lost 6 bases and J 4 bases, leaving 9 bases between the germline ends. The CDR3 has 13 amino acids. Germline V gene data show CDR1 as SEHNR and CDR2 as FQNEAQ (reference sequence). The CDR3 protein is CASSLGRNEKLFF. The DNA of the CDR3 is TGTGCCAGCAGTCTGGGGCGTAATGAAAAACTGTTTTTT.

This chain connects TRBV12-3 or TRBV12-4 to TRBJ2-2; D unresolved. The length of the CDR3 is 14 residues. V dropped 4 bases and J dropped 6 bases, with 12 bases sitting between them. The CDR3 DNA sequence: TGTGCCAGCAGTTCCTCTATGACCGCCGGGGAGCTGTTTTTT. It specifies CASSSSMTAGELFF.

This clonotype appeared many times. The chain combines TRBV12-3 or TRBV12-4 with TRBJ2-3; 8 bases align to TRBD2. V lost 6 bases, J lost 3 bases, and 8 bases stayed unmatched. The CDR3 is 15 amino acids. The CDR3 DNA reads TGTGCCAGCAGCAACCGGGGGGGGCGAACAGATACGCAGTATTTT. It specifies CASSNRGGRTDTQYF.

This clonotype came up many times. The chain combines TRBV7-8 with TRBJ1-1; 8 bases align to TRBD1. In germline, CDR1 is SGHVS, CDR2 FQNEAQ. Trimming at V came to 4 bases and at J to 3 bases, leaving 1 base not matched to a gene. The CDR3 runs to 13 residues. CDR3 loop: CASSSGGHTEAFF. As DNA, the CDR3 is TGTGCCAGCAGCTCAGGGGGCCACACTGAAGCTTTCTTT.

This clonotype has at least ten counts. The chain joins TRBV7-8 to TRBJ2-7; D gene ambiguous. Germline V gives CDR1 SGHVS, CDR2 FQNEAQ. Trimming took off 3 bases at V and 0 bases at J, with 12 bases between the two ends. The CDR3 contains 15 residues. The CDR3 DNA sequence: TGTGCCAGCAGCTTCCATCTTCTGAGCTCCTACGAGCAGTACTTC. Amino acid sequence: CASSFHLLSSYEQYF.

This clonotype came up many times. This sequence joins TRBV20-1 and TRBJ1-2, with a possible D match to TRBD1 (6 bases). The CDR3 has 13 amino acids. Germline CDR1 and CDR2: DFQATT and SNEGSKA (reference sequence). V was cut by 5 bases and J by 7 bases, with 17 bases left in between. This CDR3 reads CSASIRTDGGYTF. The CDR3 bases are TGCAGTGCTTCTATAAGGACAGATGGTGGCTACACCTTC.

This clonotype has only one observation. This chain uses TRBV20-1 with TRBJ2-7, with TRBD1 matching 10 bases. V lost 6 bases to trimming and J lost 5 bases; unmatched junction nucleotides: 10. This CDR3 has 14 residues. The V gene's germline CDR1 is DFQATT and CDR2 SNEGSKA (reference sequence). The CDR3 region has the DNA TGCAGTGCCGACGACCGGGACAGGGGCGACGAGCAGTACTTC. It encodes CSADDRDRGDEQYF.

This chain joins TRBV5-6 and TRBJ2-7, with 10 positions matching TRBD1. Germline V CDR1 and CDR2: SGHDT, YYEEEE. V shed 5 bases, J shed 0 bases, and the junction held 5 bases outside the gene matches. The CDR3 contains 15 residues. In nucleotides, the CDR3 is TGTGCCAGCAGTCCGACAGGGGGCCTCTCCTACGAGCAGTACTTC. Residues: CASSPTGGLSYEQYF.

This clonotype was observed a handful of times. The chain joins TRBV4-1 to TRBJ1-1; D gene uncertain. Trimming pared 0 bases from V and 6 bases from J, leaving 8 bases between. The germline V gene has CDR1 MGHRA and CDR2 YSYEKL. The CDR3 is 13 residues long. CDR3 region: CASSQDWPPEAFF. DNA for the CDR3: TGCGCCAGCAGCCAAGATTGGCCACCTGAAGCTTTCTTT.

This clonotype was seen a few times. V and J are TRBV20-1 and TRBJ2-1; 11 positions agree with TRBD2. CDR3 length: 15 amino acids. Trimming at V came to 6 bases and at J to 0 bases, leaving 4 bases not matched to a gene. Germline CDR1 DFQATT, CDR2 SNEGSKA (reference sequence). CDR3 region: CSALGTSGSYNEQFF. The CDR3 DNA reads as TGCAGTGCCCTCGGGACTAGCGGCTCCTACAATGAGCAGTTCTTC.

Turning to this clonotype: The CDR3 carries no conserved terminal phenylalanine or tryptophan, so it likely arises from a read error. The CDR3 nucleotides are TGTGCCAGCAGCGGACAGGGAACTAACTATGGCTACACCATC. Translation gives CASSGQGTNYGYTI. The chain couples TRBV7-6 to TRBJ1-2; 8 bases are a match to TRBD1. The length of the CDR3 is 14 residues. The V segment lost 5 bases and the J segment 0 bases; nucleotides outside the gene matches: 2. The germline V gene has CDR1 SGHVS and CDR2 FNYEAQ.

The rearrangement links TRBV6-2 or TRBV6-3 to TRBJ2-1; 13 bases are a match to TRBD2. The CDR3 is 16 amino acids. From germline, CDR1 is MNHEY and CDR2 SVGEGT. With 6 bases clipped from V and 8 bases from J, the junction kept 10 bases outside the gene matches. The CDR3 region is CASRLTSGGAWDEQFF. The CDR3 bases are TGTGCCAGCAGACTTACTAGCGGGGGGGCCTGGGATGAGCAGTTCTTC.

The rearrangement uses TRBV20-1 and TRBJ2-1; TRBD2 might be the D (7 bases). Germline V lookup: CDR1 DFQATT, CDR2 SNEGSKA (reference sequence). Trimming shortened V by 5 bases and J by 1 base, and 15 bases separated the two germline ends. This CDR3 has 15 residues. CDR3 DNA sequence: TGCAGTGCTCGCTCGGAGGGGGGGTCCTACAATGAGCAGTTCTTC. Translated: CSARSEGGSYNEQFF.

The chain joins TRBV5-3 to TRBJ2-1; TRBD2 agrees at 8 bases. TRBV5-3 is reported as an ORF; its role is uncertain. The CDR3 covers 15 residues. J was trimmed by 6 bases and V by 8 bases; bases with no gene match: 13. As DNA, the CDR3 is TGTGCCAGCCGATTCCGGGGCGGGGGGAGCAATGAGCAGTTCTTC. Translated, it gives CASRFRGGGSNEQFF.

This clonotype was recorded a few times. J is TRBJ2-1 and V is TRBV12-3 or TRBV12-4; TRBD1 agrees at 8 bases. CDR3 length: 12 residues. V lost 7 bases to trimming and J lost 6 bases; unmatched junction nucleotides: 2. This CDR3 reads CASIQGGNEQFF. Here the CDR3 DNA reads TGTGCCAGCATACAGGGGGGCAATGAGCAGTTCTTC.